This TCR beta chain was recorded in a study of CD8 T cells in Susac syndrome. For the study at large: When blood was drawn, patients with Susac syndrome were on intravenous immunoglobulin alone, on corticosteroids, or therapy-naive. Findings of the study overall: The authors acknowledged that the study's TCR sequencing and HLA analysis involved relatively few individuals.

Through negative isolation, CD4+ and CD8+ T cells were obtained, while TEMRA cells were enriched using FACS. RNA was extracted with the RNeasy kit, and a quantity of 0.5 to 1 ug was reverse transcribed using random hexamers. Amplification of TCR beta CDR3 used immunoSEQ multiplex PCR across 54 Vbeta and 13 Jbeta. Via MiXCR, TCRdb re-called the immunoSEQ multiplex PCR reads, giving one row per CDR3 protein. The repertoire holds about 170,000 distinct CDR3 sequences, with about 96% as singletons. From germline, CDR1 is DFQATT and CDR2 SNEGSKA (reference sequence). The CDR3 runs 14 residues. V lost 0 bases and J 0 bases, leaving 7 bases between the germline ends. In regard to this clonotype: Its specificity is unknown.

The sequenced material came from CD4+ T cells from PBMCs. The clonotype originates from a human donor with Susac syndrome. The gene calls are TRBV20-1 and TRBJ2-3; D is unclear. CDR3 in DNA: TGCAGTGCTAGAGATGCAAGGAGCACAGATACGCAGTATTTT. Its protein is CSARDARSTDTQYF.